This TCR beta chain stems from a study of cytomegalovirus exposure and HLA in healthy donors. About the research overall: The approximately 130 validation repertoires matched the approximately 700 first-cohort repertoires in platform, a later analysis reported. Study results and caveats: Some public TCRs appeared in many individuals, while most sequences were rare. The study flagged some 180 TCR beta chains as cytomegalovirus-associated.

At least ten counts were recorded for this clone. The target antigen is unknown. Trimming cost V 5 bases and J 10 bases, with 18 bases left between them. This CDR3 comprises 14 residues. Germline V lookup: CDR1 SGHTA, CDR2 FQGTGA. Sequencing was performed with immunoSEQ multiplex PCR; in TCRdb, only in-frame clones are kept and a portion is missing. Among around 220,000 clones, approximately 88% were seen once, and the ten largest hold more than 13%. The sequenced sample consisted of PBMCs. The sequence was collected from a woman aged 25 to 45 in good health and CMV-seropositive. This chain connects TRBV7-3 to TRBJ2-1; a possible D gene is TRBD1 (6 bases). The DNA of the CDR3 is TGTGCCAGCAGCGCCTCTTCAGGGGCCCGGGAGCAGTTCTTC. It specifies CASSASSGAREQFF.